This TCR beta chain was profiled in a study of vaccination effects on CD4 cells after COVID-19. At the level of the study: The participants, recipients of two vaccine doses, got either BNT162b2 or mRNA-1273.

Antigen-specific CD4+ T cell clonotypes were called by their expansion after viral peptide-pool culture in ViraFEST. It was after approximately 11 days of culture that CD4+ T cells were isolated. Absence of prior SARS-CoV-2 infection characterized the vaccine recipients, who showed negative nucleocapsid antibodies. For each well, some 1.9 million PBMC were cultured with 10 IU/ml IL-2 and approximately 10 ug/ml peptides. Clones were read by immunoSEQ multiplex PCR, and TCRdb kept only the in-frame ones, dropping some. This sample has 30,000 to 45,000 clones, with roughly 70% found just once. Study results and limitations: Of the vaccine-induced clones from healthy vaccinees, merely 1 of 255 recognized common cold coronaviruses as well.

J was trimmed by 4 bases and V by 4 bases; bases with no gene match: 3. The CDR3 consists of 15 residues. Germline CDR1 MGHRA, CDR2 YSYEKL. Comments on this clone: As yet, its antigen is unknown.

The sample was CD4+ T cells from PBMCs cultured with SARS-CoV-2 spike peptides, taken before COVID-19 vaccination. The V and J genes are TRBV4-1 and TRBJ2-5, with 13 positions matching TRBD2. The sequence came from a human donor who received a COVID-19 vaccine. The chain's CDR3 is CASSPRLAGGETQYF. In DNA, the CDR3 is TGCGCCAGCAGCCCTCGACTAGCGGGGGGAGAGACCCAGTACTTC.